This T cell receptor beta chain was captured by sequencing in a study of control samples from healthy donors and cancer patients. This clone has a single count. The protocol was immunoSEQ multiplex PCR, while the TCRdb copy is restricted to in-frame clones and leaves out a portion. The sample holds roughly 150,000 clones, 88% seen once. With 2 bases removed from V and 0 bases from J, the gap between germline ends came to 14 bases. Looked up from germline, CDR1 is GTSNPN and CDR2 is SVGIG (reference sequence). This CDR3 contains 16 residues. Sequencing was done on a sample of blood. The chain is built from TRBV30 and TRBJ1-3; D is ambiguous. The receptor was isolated from a man aged 18 to 35 in good health. For the CDR3, the DNA is TGTGCCTGGAGTCCCCAAGGGCAGTTCTCTGGAAACACCATATATTTT. Its protein is CAWSPQGQFSGNTIYF.